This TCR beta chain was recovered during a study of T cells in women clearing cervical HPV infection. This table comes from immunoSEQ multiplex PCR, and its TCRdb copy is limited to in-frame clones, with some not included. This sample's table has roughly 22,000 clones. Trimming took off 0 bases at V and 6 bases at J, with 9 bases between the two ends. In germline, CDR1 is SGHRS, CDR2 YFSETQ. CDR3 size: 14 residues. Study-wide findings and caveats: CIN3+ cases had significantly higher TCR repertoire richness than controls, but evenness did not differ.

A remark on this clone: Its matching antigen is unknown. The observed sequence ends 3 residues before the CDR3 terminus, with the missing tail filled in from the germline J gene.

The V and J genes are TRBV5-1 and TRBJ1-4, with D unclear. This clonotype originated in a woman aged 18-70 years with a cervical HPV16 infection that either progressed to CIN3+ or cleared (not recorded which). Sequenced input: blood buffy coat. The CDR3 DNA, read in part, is TGCGCCAGCAGCTTGGAGACAAAAGATGAAAAA. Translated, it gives CASSLETKDEK. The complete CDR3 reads CASSLETKDEKLFF.